This passage covers 8 T cell receptor beta chains from one sample sequenced in a study of blood T cell repertoires in COVID-19. Some clones are missing from TCRdb's copy, which holds only in-frame ones; the method was immunoSEQ multiplex PCR. The data show 290,000 or so clones, approximately 93% seen once. The sample was peripheral blood. The receptors were sampled from a woman in her thirties with COVID-19, enrolled during active disease.

This clone has a single count. The genes are TRBV10-3 and TRBJ1-2, with TRBD1 matching over 7 bases. The length of the CDR3 is 13 residues. V was pared by 6 bases and J by 3 bases, with 4 bases of the junction left unmatched. In germline, CDR1 is ENHRY, CDR2 SYGVKD. The CDR3 loop reads CAIRTGEDYGYTF. The CDR3 DNA reads as TGTGCCATCAGAACAGGGGAGGACTATGGCTACACCTTC.

The chain links TRBV5-1 to TRBJ2-2; D call uncertain. Germline V gene sequence: CDR1 SGHRS, CDR2 YFSETQ. Trimming removed 2 bases at V and 5 bases at J, with 13 bases between. This CDR3 comprises 15 residues. CDR3 sequence: CASSFTATPTGELFF. In DNA form, the CDR3 reads TGCGCCAGCAGCTTCACAGCTACGCCAACCGGGGAGCTGTTTTTT.

V is TRBV18 and J is TRBJ2-5; D ambiguous. CDR1 and CDR2 (germline): KGHSH, LQKENI. V lost 8 bases and J 3 bases, leaving 10 bases between the germline ends. There are 12 residues in the CDR3. CDR3 nucleotides: TGTGCCAGCACAGACCTTAAAGAGACCCAGTACTTC. This translates into CASTDLKETQYF.

V usage is TRBV29-1 and J usage is TRBJ2-7; D is undetermined. Germline CDR1 SQVTM, CDR2 ANQGSEA. The CDR3 length is 12 residues. Trimming took off 1 base at V and 2 bases at J, with 6 bases between the two ends. The CDR3 DNA reads TGCAGCGTTGAAGGACAAGCCTACGAGCAGTACTTC. Its translation is CSVEGQAYEQYF.

As to this clone: The same CDR3 is also encoded by other DNA sequences in this sample. J is TRBJ2-2 and V is TRBV19, with TRBD2 matching 7 bases. Germline V CDR1 and CDR2: LNHDA, SQIVND (reference sequence). CDR3 length equals 16 residues. J was trimmed by 0 bases and V by 3 bases; bases with no gene match: 4. The CDR3 protein is CASSISTSANTGELFF. CDR3 nucleotide sequence: TGTGCCAGTAGTATCAGCACTAGCGCGAACACCGGGGAGCTGTTTTTT.

V usage is TRBV10-2 and J usage is TRBJ1-1; 8 nucleotides align to TRBD1. The CDR3 covers 14 residues. Trimming removed 7 bases from V and 4 bases from J; junction bases left unmatched: 8. In germline, CDR1 is WSHSY, CDR2 SAAADI. The CDR3 here is CASTSTGEGTEAFF. In DNA form, the CDR3 reads TGCGCCAGCACCTCGACAGGGGAGGGCACTGAAGCTTTCTTT.

In its sample, this clone was seen once. The chain employs TRBV24-1 and TRBJ1-1; D is undetermined. CDR3 length: 15 residues. V lost 2 bases to trimming and J lost 5 bases, with 14 bases between them. Per the germline V gene, CDR1 is KGHDR and CDR2 is SFDVKD. The CDR3 sequence: CATSDSGSGETEAFF. Here the CDR3 DNA reads TGTGCCACCAGTGATTCTGGATCCGGGGAGACTGAAGCTTTCTTT.

The chain links TRBV29-1 to TRBJ2-3; 7 bases line up with TRBD2. The CDR3 is 14 amino acids. Germline CDR1 and CDR2: SQVTM and ANQGSEA. J lost 0 bases, V lost 5 bases, and 5 bases had no gene match. The CDR3 DNA sequence: TGCAGCGTTACCGGGGGGTCTAGCACAGATACGCAGTATTTT. Amino acids: CSVTGGSSTDTQYF.